This TCR beta chain is from a study of cytotoxic CD8 clonotypes in ibrutinib-treated CLL. Study background: The patients, about ten relapsed/refractory and approximately 14 treatment-naive, included 17 who were IGHV unmutated.

The study, taken as a whole, reports: Contraction or stability on treatment characterized the public clonotypes, which were uncommon. Sustained-remission and progressing patients diverged in sampling times.

T cells were sequenced at a targeted depth of 1 in 200,000 to 1 in 1 million. The table came from immunoSEQ multiplex PCR; TCRdb's copy has only in-frame clones and leaves some out. The sample comprises some 120,000 clones, 55% to 75% of which are singletons, and 30% to 45% rests with the top ten. This clone was detected only once. Its antigen remains unidentified. Trimming at V came to 4 bases and at J to 4 bases, leaving 15 bases not matched to a gene. The CDR3 length is 17 residues. Germline V gene sequence: CDR1 SGDLS, CDR2 YYNGEE. This chain connects TRBV9 to TRBJ2-7, with TRBD1 identical over 9 bases. The sequence came from a human donor with chronic lymphocytic leukemia. Specimen: PBMCs, collected after 24 months of ibrutinib treatment. CDR3 loop: CASSFPRRDRVMYEQYF. The CDR3 coding sequence is TGTGCCAGCAGCTTCCCCCGCCGGGACAGGGTAATGTACGAGCAGTACTTC.